The 9 T cell receptor beta chains listed next were all sequenced from one sample in a study of cytomegalovirus exposure and HLA in healthy donors. The PCR employed 60 Vbeta primers together with 13 Jbeta primers. Generated by immunoSEQ multiplex PCR, the TCRdb table keeps only in-frame clones and is missing some. The data show some 130,000 clones, 60% to 85% seen once. The material sequenced was PBMCs. The receptors derive from a human donor in good health.

The chain uses TRBV7-8 and TRBJ1-6; D is undetermined. Germline CDR1 is SGHVS and CDR2 is FQNEAQ. There are 17 residues in the CDR3. V lost 3 bases and J lost 0, with 12 bases in between. CDR3: CASSFRKATSYNSPLHF. The DNA for the CDR3 is TGTGCCAGCAGCTTCAGGAAAGCCACCTCCTATAATTCACCCCTCCACTTT.

V gene TRBV6-6 combines with J gene TRBJ2-6; 9 bases align to TRBD2. Germline-derived CDR1 and CDR2 are MNHNY and SVGAGI (reference sequence). J was trimmed by 2 bases and V by 5 bases; bases with no gene match: 4. The CDR3 is 16 amino acids. The CDR3 sequence: CASSLAGLTGANVLTF. The CDR3 DNA is TGTGCCAGCAGTCTAGCGGGACTAACTGGGGCCAACGTCCTGACTTTC.

V and J are TRBV27 and TRBJ1-3; tentative D call: TRBD1 (5 bases). This CDR3 has 15 amino acids. In germline, CDR1 is MNHEY, CDR2 SMNVEV (reference sequence). The ends were cut back, 1 base at V and 6 bases at J, with 13 bases in the middle. The CDR3, as DNA: TGTGCCAGCAGTTTATTCCGCAGGGTAGAAAACACCATATATTTT. This sequence encodes CASSLFRRVENTIYF.

V usage is TRBV6-4 and J usage is TRBJ1-5, with D unresolved. Germline V gives CDR1 MRHNA, CDR2 SNTAGT. V lost 6 bases and J lost 5, with 32 bases in between. CDR3 length equals 20 residues. CDR3 protein: CASSPGVLEAGTELHQPQHF. CDR3 in DNA: TGTGCCAGCAGCCCCGGGGTTTTGGAGGCAGGAACCGAACTCCATCAGCCCCAGCATTTT.

CDR3: CASSTTGYGYTF. DNA for the CDR3: TGTGCCAGCAGTACGACAGGGTACGGCTACACCTTC. This chain uses TRBV6-1 with TRBJ1-2; 7 bases match TRBD1. V shed 5 bases, J shed 8 bases, and the junction held 5 bases outside the gene matches. The germline V gene encodes CDR1 MNHNS and CDR2 SASEGT. This CDR3 spans 12 amino acids.

The chain uses TRBV4-1 and TRBJ1-2; D not certain. V lost 1 base, J lost 7 bases, and 10 bases lay in between. The V gene's germline CDR1 is MGHRA and CDR2 YSYEKL. This CDR3 comprises 13 residues. DNA for the CDR3: TGCGCCAGCAGCCAAGCGGGAACCAGTGGCTACACCTTC. This encodes CASSQAGTSGYTF.

V usage is TRBV6-1 and J usage is TRBJ2-3; 9 nucleotides align to TRBD2. V trimming: 8 bases; J trimming: 4 bases; junction bases outside the gene matches: 7. This CDR3 contains 14 residues. CDR1 MNHNS and CDR2 SASEGT come from the germline V gene. This CDR3 is CASVLAGVPDTQYF. DNA of the CDR3: TGTGCCAGCGTACTAGCGGGCGTCCCAGATACGCAGTATTTT.

This rearrangement joins TRBV19 to TRBJ2-1; 12 nucleotides agree with TRBD2. The CDR3 spans 19 residues. V gave up 6 bases and J gave up 0 bases; unmatched junction bases: 12. From germline, CDR1 is LNHDA and CDR2 SQIVND (reference sequence). The CDR3 loop is CASRIERLAGGSSYNEQFF. CDR3 DNA: TGTGCCAGTAGAATTGAACGGCTAGCGGGGGGGTCCTCCTACAATGAGCAGTTCTTC.

The rearrangement joins TRBV5-6 to TRBJ2-2; no definite D call. The CDR3 is made up of 13 amino acids. Deletions cut 1 base from V and 2 bases from J, with 3 bases between. In germline, CDR1 is SGHDT, CDR2 YYEEEE. The CDR3 DNA sequence: TGTGCCAGCAGCTTGACTAACACCGGGGAGCTGTTTTTT. Translation gives CASSLTNTGELFF.